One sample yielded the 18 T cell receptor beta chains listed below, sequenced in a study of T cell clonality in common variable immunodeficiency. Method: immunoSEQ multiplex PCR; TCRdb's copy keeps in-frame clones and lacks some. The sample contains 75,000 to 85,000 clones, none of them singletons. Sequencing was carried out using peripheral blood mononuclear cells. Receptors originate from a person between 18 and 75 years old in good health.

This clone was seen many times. The sequenced part of the CDR3 DNA is TGTGCCAGCAGCCAACAGACGACTGCTAACTATGGC. Amino acids: CASSQQTTANYG. The full CDR3 sequence reads CASSQQTTANYGYTF. The rearrangement uses TRBV14 and TRBJ1-2; D call uncertain. The sequenced fragment ends 3 residues before the CDR3 boundary, so the rest is inferred from the germline J gene. The CDR3 runs to 15 residues. Germline V gene lookup returns CDR1 SGHDN and CDR2 FVKESK. V dropped 2 bases and J dropped 0 bases, with 10 bases sitting between them.

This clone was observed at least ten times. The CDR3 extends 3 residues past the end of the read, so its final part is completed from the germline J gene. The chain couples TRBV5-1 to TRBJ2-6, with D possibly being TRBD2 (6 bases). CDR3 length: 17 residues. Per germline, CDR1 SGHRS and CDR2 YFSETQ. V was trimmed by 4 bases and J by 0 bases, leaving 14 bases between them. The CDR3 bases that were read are TGCGCCAGCAGCCTACGGGACTCCTTCTCTGGGGCCAACGTC. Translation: CASSLRDSFSGANV. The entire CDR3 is CASSLRDSFSGANVLTF.

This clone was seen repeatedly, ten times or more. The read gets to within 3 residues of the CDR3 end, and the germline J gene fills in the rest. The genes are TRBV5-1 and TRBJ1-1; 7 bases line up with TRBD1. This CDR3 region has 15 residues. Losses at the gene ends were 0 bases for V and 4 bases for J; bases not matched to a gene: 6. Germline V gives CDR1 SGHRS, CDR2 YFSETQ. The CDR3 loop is CASSLDRGGFTEAFF. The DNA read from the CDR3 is TGCGCCAGCAGCTTGGACAGGGGAGGTTTCACTGAA.

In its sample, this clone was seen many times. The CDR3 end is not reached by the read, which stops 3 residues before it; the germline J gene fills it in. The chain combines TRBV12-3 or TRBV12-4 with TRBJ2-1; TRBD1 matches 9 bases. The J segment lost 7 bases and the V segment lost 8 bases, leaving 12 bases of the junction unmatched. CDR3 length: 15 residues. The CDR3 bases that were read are TGTGCCAGCTCCCCAAACAGGGGGCAGATTAATGAG. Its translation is CASSPNRGQINE. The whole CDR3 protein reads CASSPNRGQINEQFF.

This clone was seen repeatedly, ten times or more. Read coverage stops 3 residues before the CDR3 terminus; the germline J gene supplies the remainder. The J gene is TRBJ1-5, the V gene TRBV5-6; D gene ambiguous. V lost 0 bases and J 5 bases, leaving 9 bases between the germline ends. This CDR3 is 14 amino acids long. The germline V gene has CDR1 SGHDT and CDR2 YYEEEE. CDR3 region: CASSLGQRDQPQHF. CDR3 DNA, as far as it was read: TGTGCCAGCAGCTTGGGGCAGAGAGATCAGCCC.

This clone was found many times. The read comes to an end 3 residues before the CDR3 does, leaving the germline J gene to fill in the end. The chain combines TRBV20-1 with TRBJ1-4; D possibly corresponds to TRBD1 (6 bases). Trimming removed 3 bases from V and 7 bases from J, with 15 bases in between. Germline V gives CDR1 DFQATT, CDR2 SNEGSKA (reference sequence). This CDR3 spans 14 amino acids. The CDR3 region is CSASIADSGEKLFF. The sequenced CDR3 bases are TGCAGTGCTAGTATCGCGGACAGCGGTGAAAAA.

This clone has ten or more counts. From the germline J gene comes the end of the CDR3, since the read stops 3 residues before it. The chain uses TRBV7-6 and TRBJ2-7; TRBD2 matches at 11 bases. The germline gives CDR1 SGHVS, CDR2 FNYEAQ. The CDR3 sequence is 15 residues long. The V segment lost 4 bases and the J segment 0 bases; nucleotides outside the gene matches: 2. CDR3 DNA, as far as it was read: TGTGCCAGCAGCTCGGGACTAGCGGTCTCCTACGAG. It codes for CASSSGLAVSYE. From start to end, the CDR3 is CASSSGLAVSYEQYF.

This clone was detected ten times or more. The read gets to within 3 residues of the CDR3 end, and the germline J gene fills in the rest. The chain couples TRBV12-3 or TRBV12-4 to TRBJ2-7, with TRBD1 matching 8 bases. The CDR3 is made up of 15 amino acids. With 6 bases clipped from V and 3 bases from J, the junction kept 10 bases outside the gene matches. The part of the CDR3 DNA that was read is TGTGCCAGCAGCTTTGATTTACAGGGGGGCTACGAG. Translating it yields CASSFDLQGGYE. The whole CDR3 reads CASSFDLQGGYEQYF.

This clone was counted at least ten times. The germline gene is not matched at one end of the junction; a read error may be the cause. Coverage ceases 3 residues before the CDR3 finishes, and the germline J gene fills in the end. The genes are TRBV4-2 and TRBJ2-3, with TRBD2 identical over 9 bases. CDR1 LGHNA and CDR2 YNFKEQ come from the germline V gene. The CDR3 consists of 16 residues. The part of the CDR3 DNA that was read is TGCGCCAGCAGCCAAGGGACTAGCAGACGCACAGATACG. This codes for CASSQGTSRRTDT. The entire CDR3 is CASSQGTSRRTDTQYF.

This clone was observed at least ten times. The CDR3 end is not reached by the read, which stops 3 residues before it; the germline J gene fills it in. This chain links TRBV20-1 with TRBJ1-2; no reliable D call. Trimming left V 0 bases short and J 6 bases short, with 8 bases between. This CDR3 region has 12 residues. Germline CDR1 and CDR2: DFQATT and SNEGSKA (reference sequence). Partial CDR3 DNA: TGCAGTGCTAGAGATCAAGGGCATGGC. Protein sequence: CSARDQGHG. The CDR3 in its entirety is CSARDQGHGYTF.

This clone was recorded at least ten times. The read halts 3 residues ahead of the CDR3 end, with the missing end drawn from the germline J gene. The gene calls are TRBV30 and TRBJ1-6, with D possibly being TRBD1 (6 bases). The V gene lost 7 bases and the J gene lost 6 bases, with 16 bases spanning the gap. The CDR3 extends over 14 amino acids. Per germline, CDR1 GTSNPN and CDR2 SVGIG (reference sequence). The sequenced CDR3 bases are TGTGCCTCAACCGTCGGACAGCTTAATTCACCC. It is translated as CASTVGQLNSP. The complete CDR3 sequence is CASTVGQLNSPLHF.

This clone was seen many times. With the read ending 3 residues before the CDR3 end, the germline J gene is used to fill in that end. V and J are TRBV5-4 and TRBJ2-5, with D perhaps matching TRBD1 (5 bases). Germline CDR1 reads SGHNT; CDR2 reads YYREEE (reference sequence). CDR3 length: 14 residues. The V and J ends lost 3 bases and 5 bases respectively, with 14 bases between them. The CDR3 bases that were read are TGTGCCAGCAGCTCGCAGGTAGGGGTGGAGACC. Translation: CASSSQVGVET. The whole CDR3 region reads CASSSQVGVETQYF.

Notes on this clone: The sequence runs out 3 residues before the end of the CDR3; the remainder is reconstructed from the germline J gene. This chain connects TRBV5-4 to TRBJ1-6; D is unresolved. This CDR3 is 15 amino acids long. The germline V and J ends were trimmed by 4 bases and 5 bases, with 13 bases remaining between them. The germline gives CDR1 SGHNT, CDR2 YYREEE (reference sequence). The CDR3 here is CASSRDMGNNSPLHF. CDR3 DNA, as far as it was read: TGTGCCAGCAGCCGCGACATGGGCAATAATTCACCC. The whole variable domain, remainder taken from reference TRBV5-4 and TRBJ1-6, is ETGVTQSPTHLIKTRGQQVTLRCSSQSGHNTVSWYQQALGQGPQFIFQYYREEENGRGNFPPRFSGLQFPNYSSELNVNALELDDSALYLCASSRDMGNNSPLHFGNGTRLTVT.

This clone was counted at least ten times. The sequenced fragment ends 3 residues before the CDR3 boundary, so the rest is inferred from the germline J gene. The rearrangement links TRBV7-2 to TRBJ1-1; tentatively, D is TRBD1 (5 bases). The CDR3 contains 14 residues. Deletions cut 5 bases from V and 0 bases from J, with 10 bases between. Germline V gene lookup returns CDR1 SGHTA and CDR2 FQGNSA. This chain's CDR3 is CASSRRQLNTEAFF. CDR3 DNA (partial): TGTGCCAGCAGCCGTCGACAGTTGAACACTGAA. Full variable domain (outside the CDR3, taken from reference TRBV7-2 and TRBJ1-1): GAGVSQSPSNKVTEKGKDVELRCDPISGHTALYWYRQSLGQGLEFLIYFQGNSAPDKSGLPSDRFSAERTGGSVSTLTIQRTQQEDSAVYLCASSRRQLNTEAFFGQGTRLTVV.

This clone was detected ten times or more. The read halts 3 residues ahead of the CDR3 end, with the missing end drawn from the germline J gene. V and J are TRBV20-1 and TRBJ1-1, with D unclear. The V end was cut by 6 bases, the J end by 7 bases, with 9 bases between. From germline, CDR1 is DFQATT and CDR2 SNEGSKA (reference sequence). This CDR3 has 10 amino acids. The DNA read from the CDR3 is TGCAGTGCCGCGAATATTGAA. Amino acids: CSAANIE. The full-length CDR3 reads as CSAANIEAFF.

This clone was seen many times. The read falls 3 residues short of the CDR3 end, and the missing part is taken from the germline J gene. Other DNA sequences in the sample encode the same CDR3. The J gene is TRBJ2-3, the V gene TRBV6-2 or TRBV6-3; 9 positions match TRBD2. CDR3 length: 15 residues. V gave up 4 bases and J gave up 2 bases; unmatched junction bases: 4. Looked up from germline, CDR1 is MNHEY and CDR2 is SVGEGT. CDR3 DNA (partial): TGTGCCAGCAGTTTGGGACTAGCCAACACAGATACG. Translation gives CASSLGLANTDT. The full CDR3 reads CASSLGLANTDTQYF.

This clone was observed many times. The CDR3 region is CASSLRPGRLQGGTQYF. The part of the CDR3 DNA that was read is TGTGCCAGCAGCTTAAGACCGGGACGTTTACAGGGAGGGACC. The V and J genes are TRBV7-3 and TRBJ2-5; D might be TRBD1 or TRBD2, each matching 6 bases. The CDR3 end is not reached by the read, which stops 3 residues before it; the germline J gene fills it in. This CDR3 contains 17 residues. The germline V gene has CDR1 SGHTA and CDR2 FQGTGA. V shed 1 base and J shed 7 bases, with 22 bases lying between them.

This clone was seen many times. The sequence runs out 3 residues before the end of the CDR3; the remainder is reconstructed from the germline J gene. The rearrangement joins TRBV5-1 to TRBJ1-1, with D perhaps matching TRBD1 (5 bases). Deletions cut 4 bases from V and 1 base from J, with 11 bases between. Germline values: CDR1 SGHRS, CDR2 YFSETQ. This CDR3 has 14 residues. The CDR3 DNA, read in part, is TGCGCCAGCAGCGATACTCAGGGGAACACTGAA. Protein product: CASSDTQGNTE. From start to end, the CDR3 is CASSDTQGNTEAFF.